The 22 T cell receptor beta chains listed next were all sequenced from one sample in a study of Tregs in tolerant kidney transplant recipients. The assay was immunoSEQ multiplex PCR, and TCRdb's table has in-frame clones only and misses some. The sample records about 240,000 clones, approximately 84% being singletons. The sequenced sample was CD4+ T cells from blood. The source of these receptors is a human donor in good health.

The V and J genes are TRBV11-1 and TRBJ2-3; TRBD1 agrees at 7 bases. V lost 5 bases to trimming and J lost 4 bases; unmatched junction nucleotides: 0. Germline V gene lookup returns CDR1 SGHAT and CDR2 FQDESV (reference sequence). The CDR3 has 12 residues. This chain's CDR3 is CASSQGADTQYF. For the CDR3, the DNA is TGTGCCAGCAGCCAGGGGGCAGATACGCAGTATTTT. The complete variable domain, with remaining parts taken from reference TRBV11-1 and TRBJ2-3, reads EAEVAQSPRYKITEKSQAVAFWCDPISGHATLYWYRQILGQGPELLVQFQDESVVDDSQLPKDRFSAERLKGVDSTLKIQPAELGDSAMYLCASSQGADTQYFGPGTRLTVL.

This clone has just a few counts. The rearrangement links TRBV6-5 to TRBJ2-5; no reliable D call. The length of the CDR3 is 15 residues. Germline lookup yields CDR1 MNHEY and CDR2 SVGAGI. V was clipped by 0 bases and J by 1 base, with 9 bases between them. CDR3 sequence: CASSYSMYLQETQYF. The CDR3 DNA sequence: TGTGCCAGCAGTTACTCGATGTACCTCCAAGAGACCCAGTACTTC.

The chain is built from TRBV5-1 and TRBJ1-6; no firm D call. The V and J ends lost 2 bases and 12 bases respectively, with 15 bases between them. CDR1 is SGHRS and CDR2 is YFSETQ in the germline V gene. This CDR3 is 14 amino acids long. The CDR3 DNA sequence: TGCGCCAGCAGCTTTAACGCCTTCGGCGGACCCCTCCACTTT. As protein: CASSFNAFGGPLHF. Complete variable domain (other parts from reference TRBV5-1 and TRBJ1-6): KAGVTQTPRYLIKTRGQQVTLSCSPISGHRSVSWYQQTPGQGLQFLFEYFSETQRNKGNFPGRFSGRQFSNSRSEMNVSTLELGDSALYLCASSFNAFGGPLHFGNGTRLTVT.

This clone was recorded only once. V and J are TRBV5-5 and TRBJ2-3, with 10 bases fitting TRBD2. Losses at the gene ends were 4 bases for V and 4 bases for J; bases not matched to a gene: 9. Germline CDR1 reads SGHKS; CDR2 reads YYEKEE (reference sequence). This CDR3 contains 16 residues. The DNA of the CDR3 is TGTGCCAGCAGCCCCGGACGGACTAGCGGATCAGATACGCAGTATTTT. Translated, it gives CASSPGRTSGSDTQYF. The full variable domain, completed using reference TRBV5-5 and TRBJ2-3, is DAGVTQSPTHLIKTRGQQVTLRCSPISGHKSVSWYQQVLGQGPQFIFQYYEKEERGRGNFPDRFSARQFPNYSSELNVNALLLGDSALYLCASSPGRTSGSDTQYFGPGTRLTVL.

The rearrangement joins TRBV6-6 to TRBJ2-5, with 7 bases lining up with TRBD2. Germline lookup yields CDR1 MNHNY and CDR2 SVGAGI (reference sequence). CDR3 length: 11 residues. The V and J ends lost 7 bases and 10 bases, in that order; junction bases with no gene match: 6. The CDR3 sequence: CASTSPGGQYF. Here the CDR3 DNA reads TGTGCCAGCACCTCACCGGGGGGCCAGTACTTC.

This clone was seen only a few times. This chain links TRBV12-5 with TRBJ1-1; 7 positions match TRBD1. Germline CDR1 and CDR2: LGHNT and FRNRAP. The CDR3 runs 16 residues. V shed 5 bases and J 4 bases; nucleotides not matched to a gene: 13. The DNA of the CDR3 is TGTGCTAGTGGTCCGTATCGAAGGGGGCAGGGCACTGAAGCTTTCTTT. This gives the protein CASGPYRRGQGTEAFF.

Points on this clone: This sample also contains other DNA sequences that code for the same CDR3. This chain joins TRBV15 and TRBJ2-7; no reliable D call. Germline loops: CDR1 LNHNV, CDR2 YYDKDF (reference sequence). V shed 1 base and J shed 0 bases, with 4 bases lying between them. The CDR3 is 13 amino acids. The CDR3 sequence is CATSRGSSYEQYF. The CDR3 coding sequence is TGTGCCACCAGCAGAGGCAGCTCCTACGAGCAGTACTTC.

The CDR3 DNA reads as TGCGCCAGCAGCTTAGAACCGGGACACCATAATTCACCCCTCCACTTT. Its translation: CASSLEPGHHNSPLHF. The chain has TRBV5-1 and TRBJ1-6; D possibly corresponds to TRBD1 (6 bases). This CDR3 region has 16 residues. Germline CDR1 is SGHRS and CDR2 is YFSETQ. The germline V and J ends were trimmed by 2 bases and 5 bases, with 14 bases remaining between them.

The chain is built from TRBV5-4 and TRBJ1-1, with 10 bases aligning to TRBD1. This CDR3 spans 16 amino acids. The V segment lost 4 bases and the J segment 1 base; nucleotides outside the gene matches: 7. Per germline, CDR1 SGHNT and CDR2 YYREEE (reference sequence). CDR3 loop: CASSSPGQGWNTEAFF. CDR3 bases: TGTGCCAGCAGCAGTCCGGGACAGGGGTGGAACACTGAAGCTTTCTTT.

V and J are TRBV5-4 and TRBJ2-5; D is possibly TRBD2 (6 bases). CDR3 length equals 12 residues. Looked up from germline, CDR1 is SGHNT and CDR2 is YYREEE (reference sequence). Trimming took 4 bases from V and 11 from J, leaving 15 bases between them. The CDR3, as DNA: TGTGCCAGCAGCCCTAAAGGGGAGGAGCAGTACTTC. It encodes CASSPKGEEQYF.

The V and J genes are TRBV25-1 and TRBJ2-1; 8 bases map to TRBD1. This CDR3 has 15 residues. Germline V CDR1 and CDR2: MGHDK, SYGVNS. V trimming: 3 bases; J trimming: 7 bases; junction bases outside the gene matches: 8. The CDR3 DNA reads as TGTGCCAGCAGTGATACCACAGGGGGTAGGAATGAGCAGTTCTTC. This codes for CASSDTTGGRNEQFF.

The chain couples TRBV25-1 to TRBJ1-6; perhaps TRBD1 as D (5 bases). This CDR3 contains 13 residues. The germline CDR1 and CDR2 sequences are MGHDK and SYGVNS. With 0 bases removed from V and 10 bases from J, the gap between germline ends came to 7 bases. The CDR3 loop reads CASSEYRGSPLHF. The DNA of the CDR3 is TGTGCCAGCAGTGAATATCGGGGCTCACCCCTCCACTTT.

The J gene is TRBJ2-1, the V gene TRBV19; 8 bases agree with TRBD1. The CDR3 runs to 13 residues. CDR1 LNHDA and CDR2 SQIVND come from the germline V gene (reference sequence). Trimming took 6 bases from V and 9 from J; bases not matched to a gene: 7. CDR3 in amino acids: CASSSLQGGEQFF. CDR3 DNA: TGTGCCAGTAGCAGCCTACAGGGGGGTGAGCAGTTCTTC.

J is TRBJ2-3 and V is TRBV5-1; 8 bases line up with TRBD1. The V segment lost 2 bases and the J segment 0 bases; nucleotides outside the gene matches: 8. The CDR3 contains 17 residues. Germline loops: CDR1 SGHRS, CDR2 YFSETQ. The CDR3 nucleotides are TGCGCCAGCAGCTTCGACGACAGGGGAATCAGCACAGATACGCAGTATTTT. Protein sequence: CASSFDDRGISTDTQYF.

This chain connects TRBV18 to TRBJ2-3; D is possibly TRBD2 (6 bases). The length of the CDR3 is 18 residues. The V end was cut by 6 bases, the J end by 0 bases, with 22 bases between. CDR1 is KGHSH, CDR2 LQKENI, per germline. CDR3 DNA: TGTGCCAGCTCCCCCCTAGCGCCGAAGGGAGTGAGCACAGATACGCAGTATTTT. This codes for CASSPLAPKGVSTDTQYF.

This clone was found a few times. The J gene is TRBJ1-5, the V gene TRBV19; D unclear. From germline, CDR1 is LNHDA and CDR2 SQIVND (reference sequence). Between the trimmed V and J ends, which lost 7 bases and 0 bases, there was a span of 13 bases. The CDR3 totals 15 residues. Written as DNA, the CDR3 is TGTGCCAGTAAACTGAGGGCAGATAGCAATCAGCCCCAGCATTTT. Translation gives CASKLRADSNQPQHF.

This rearrangement joins TRBV27 to TRBJ1-1, with D unresolved. Trimming cost V 2 bases and J 0 bases, with 7 bases left between them. Germline loops: CDR1 MNHEY, CDR2 SMNVEV (reference sequence). This CDR3 is 14 amino acids long. CDR3: CASSLDSMNTEAFF. The DNA for the CDR3 is TGTGCCAGCAGTTTAGACTCGATGAACACTGAAGCTTTCTTT.

The chain employs TRBV5-6 and TRBJ2-5; 8 bases fit TRBD1. CDR1 SGHDT and CDR2 YYEEEE come from the germline V gene. The CDR3 runs to 14 residues. After removal of 3 bases from V and 4 bases from J, the junction contained 5 bases not matched to a gene. DNA for the CDR3: TGTGCCAGCAGCTCGACAGGGGTTGGAGAGACCCAGTACTTC. Translated, it gives CASSSTGVGETQYF.

The V gene is TRBV10-1, the J gene TRBJ2-2, with 7 bases fitting TRBD2. From germline, CDR1 is WNHNN and CDR2 SYGVQD (reference sequence). V dropped 4 bases and J dropped 7; count of bases not matched to a gene: 9. This CDR3 is 15 amino acids long. CDR3 bases: TGCGCCAGCAGTGGGGGGGGAACCCTCGACGGGGAGCTGTTTTTT. This sequence encodes CASSGGGTLDGELFF.

The V call is TRBV5-1, the J call TRBJ1-1; D is possibly TRBD1 (5 bases). The CDR3 runs 15 residues. Germline CDR1 reads SGHRS; CDR2 reads YFSETQ. V was shortened by 2 bases and J by 1 base, with 12 bases between the two germline ends. The CDR3 DNA reads TGCGCCAGCAGCTTCGGGGCCACCAGGAACACTGAAGCTTTCTTT. It yields the protein CASSFGATRNTEAFF.

The chain uses TRBV12-5 and TRBJ2-1; D might be TRBD1 or TRBD2, each matching 6 bases. V shed 3 bases and J shed 0 bases, with 12 bases lying between them. Germline CDR1 is LGHNT and CDR2 is FRNRAP. CDR3 size: 16 residues. CDR3 region: CASGLGGTSSYNEQFF. CDR3 coding DNA: TGTGCTAGTGGTTTAGGCGGGACATCCTCCTACAATGAGCAGTTCTTC.

The table lists this clone with a few counts. The chain combines TRBV6-6 with TRBJ2-7; TRBD1 or TRBD2 may be the D gene (5 bases each). CDR3 length: 15 amino acids. V lost 0 bases to trimming and J lost 0 bases, with 9 bases between them. Germline CDR1 MNHNY, CDR2 SVGAGI (reference sequence). In DNA form, the CDR3 reads TGTGCCAGCAGTTACTCGGGGGTTAACTCCTACGAGCAGTACTTC. This codes for CASSYSGVNSYEQYF.